This TCR beta chain came from a study of T cell responses to AZD1222 COVID-19 vaccine. Findings of the study overall: Repertoires were obtained solely post-peak T cell response. Among vaccine-associated CD4 TCRs, coverage spanned spike, with dominance at 160-218 and 743-854. Among spike-specific TCRs, nearly half reportedly target unmutated variant regions. Among the donors, most were white British and more were female, and clonal diversity was possibly underestimated.

Comment on this clone: Its cognate antigen is unknown.

The CDR3 has 14 residues. Germline CDR1 and CDR2: SNHLY and FYNNEI. Trimming took 1 base from V and 10 from J, leaving 14 bases between them. Sequencing used immunoSEQ multiplex PCR; TCRdb keeps in-frame clones, though not all of them. Here the sample spans about 190,000 clones, approximately 87% being singletons. The source was peripheral blood, collected on day 0 of MenACWY control vaccination. This receptor was obtained from an adult in good health. This rearrangement joins TRBV2 to TRBJ2-4, with D perhaps given as TRBD1 or TRBD2 (5 bases each). CDR3 protein: CASSEETGALIQYF. In nucleotides, the CDR3 is TGTGCCAGCAGTGAAGAGACCGGGGCCTTGATTCAGTACTTC.